These 10 T cell receptor beta chains were sequenced from one sample in a study of T cells in Graves' hyperthyroidism and ophthalmopathy. TCR beta CDR3 sequences were amplified from RNA transcripts. An initial round of RT-PCR targeting the TCR CDR3 relied on the HTBI primer set. TCRdb independently ran MiXCR on the multiplex PCR reads; one entry per CDR3 protein. The table shows about 640,000 distinct CDR3 sequences, with 20% occurring only once. The sequencing input was blood. These receptor sequences come from a man aged 25 to 45 with Graves' ophthalmopathy.

The V call is TRBV9, the J call TRBJ2-7; 7 bases map to TRBD2. The CDR3 contains 14 residues. CDR1 is SGDLS, CDR2 YYNGEE, per germline. Trimming at V came to 3 bases and at J to 3 bases, leaving 6 bases not matched to a gene. CDR3: CASSEALADYEQYF. CDR3 sequence (DNA): TGTGCCAGCAGCGAGGCCCTAGCGGACTACGAGCAGTACTTC.

This clonotype was recorded many times. The chain has TRBV6-1 and TRBJ1-1, with D perhaps matching TRBD1 (5 bases). V lost 3 bases and J lost 5, with 10 bases in between. Germline CDR1 MNHNS, CDR2 SASEGT. There are 13 residues in the CDR3. CDR3 in amino acids: CASSEAGWTEAFF. The CDR3 DNA reads TGTGCCAGCAGTGAGGCAGGGTGGACTGAAGCTTTCTTT.

A few counts support this clonotype. The chain uses TRBV3-1 and TRBJ2-1, with 10 bases that match TRBD2. The CDR3 runs 16 residues. V shed 4 bases and J 3 bases; nucleotides not matched to a gene: 6. Germline CDR1 LGHDT, CDR2 YNNKEL (reference sequence). CDR3: CASSPLAGAVYNEQFF. Written as DNA, the CDR3 is TGTGCCAGCAGCCCTCTAGCGGGAGCGGTCTACAATGAGCAGTTCTTC.

This clonotype was seen a handful of times. The genes are TRBV15 and TRBJ1-4; 7 bases match TRBD1. This CDR3 contains 13 residues. Unmatched junction bases numbered 11, after V lost 11 bases and J lost 8 bases. Germline V gene sequence: CDR1 LNHNV, CDR2 YYDKDF (reference sequence). The CDR3 DNA reads as TGTGCCGCGCGACAGGGCCAAGGGGAAAAACTGTTTTTT. Translated: CAARQGQGEKLFF.

This clonotype was recorded at least ten times. This chain joins TRBV12-3 or TRBV12-4 and TRBJ1-2; perhaps TRBD1 as D (6 bases). This CDR3 region has 13 residues. Trimming removed 7 bases from V and 8 bases from J, with 17 bases in between. CDR3: CASTGRGLRGYTF. CDR3 in DNA: TGTGCCAGCACCGGCAGGGGCTTAAGGGGCTACACCTTC.

This clonotype was found many times. This sequence joins TRBV28 and TRBJ2-7; D might be TRBD1 (6 bases). CDR3 length equals 13 residues. Germline V gene lookup returns CDR1 MDHEN and CDR2 SYDVKM. V lost 6 bases to trimming and J lost 2 bases, with 11 bases between them. The CDR3: CASSTGLTYEQYF. CDR3 in DNA: TGTGCCAGCAGCACAGGGCTCACCTACGAGCAGTACTTC.

The table lists this clonotype with a few counts. In DNA, the CDR3 is TGTGCCAGCAGTGAACTGCGCGGGAGGGCCGGTGAGACCCAGTACTTC. Amino acid sequence: CASSELRGRAGETQYF. The J gene is TRBJ2-5, the V gene TRBV6-1, with 9 bases that match TRBD2. V lost 2 bases to trimming and J lost 5 bases; unmatched junction nucleotides: 9. This CDR3 contains 16 residues. Germline V gives CDR1 MNHNS, CDR2 SASEGT.

This clonotype was observed many times. The chain recombines TRBV7-2 with TRBJ1-2, with D hard to call. This CDR3 region has 13 residues. Trimming pared 3 bases from V and 4 bases from J, leaving 9 bases between. CDR1 SGHTA and CDR2 FQGNSA come from the germline V gene. The CDR3 reads CASSFDGIYGYTF. The CDR3 DNA reads as TGTGCCAGCAGCTTCGACGGCATCTATGGCTACACCTTC.

This rearrangement joins TRBV30 to TRBJ1-5; D not certain. Germline loops: CDR1 GTSNPN, CDR2 SVGIG (reference sequence). Trimming cost V 2 bases and J 4 bases, with 12 bases left between them. CDR3 length: 14 residues. CDR3 DNA: TGTGCCTGGAGTACAGTGGACGATAATCAGCCCCAGCATTTT. Translated, it gives CAWSTVDDNQPQHF.

The rearrangement joins TRBV29-1 to TRBJ2-3; TRBD2 aligns across 11 bases. V was pared by 1 base and J by 5 bases, with 14 bases of the junction left unmatched. The CDR3 is made up of 18 amino acids. CDR1 and CDR2 (germline): SQVTM, ANQGSEA. Here the CDR3 reads CSVEASGRLAGPVDTQYF. The DNA of the CDR3 is TGCAGCGTTGAAGCCTCCGGCCGACTAGCGGGACCAGTAGATACGCAGTATTTT.